This T cell receptor (beta chain) is drawn from a study of Graves' ophthalmopathy and Graves' hyperthyroidism. Study observations and caveats: Stable hyperthyroidism and ophthalmopathy were told apart by a 13-signature model, which achieved almost 90% sensitivity and roughly 80% specificity.

The germline CDR1 and CDR2 sequences are SGDLS and YYNGEE. V lost 0 bases and J lost 7, with 4 bases in between. The CDR3 is 12 amino acids. This clonotype was seen at least ten times. The antigen is not known. Beta-chain TCR CDR3 regions were amplified from RNA transcripts. The workflow started with a first-round RT-PCR run with HTBI primers and then moved on to a second-round multiplex PCR. TCRdb called the multiplex PCR reads again in MiXCR, with one record for every CDR3 protein. The sample lists approximately 700,000 distinct CDR3 sequences, over 40% occurring once. The chain is built from TRBV9 and TRBJ2-2; D is undetermined. The specimen sequenced was peripheral blood. This TCR was recovered from an adult man with Graves' ophthalmopathy. The chain's CDR3 is CASSVVVGELFF. As DNA, the CDR3 is TGTGCCAGCAGCGTAGTGGTCGGGGAGCTGTTTTTT.